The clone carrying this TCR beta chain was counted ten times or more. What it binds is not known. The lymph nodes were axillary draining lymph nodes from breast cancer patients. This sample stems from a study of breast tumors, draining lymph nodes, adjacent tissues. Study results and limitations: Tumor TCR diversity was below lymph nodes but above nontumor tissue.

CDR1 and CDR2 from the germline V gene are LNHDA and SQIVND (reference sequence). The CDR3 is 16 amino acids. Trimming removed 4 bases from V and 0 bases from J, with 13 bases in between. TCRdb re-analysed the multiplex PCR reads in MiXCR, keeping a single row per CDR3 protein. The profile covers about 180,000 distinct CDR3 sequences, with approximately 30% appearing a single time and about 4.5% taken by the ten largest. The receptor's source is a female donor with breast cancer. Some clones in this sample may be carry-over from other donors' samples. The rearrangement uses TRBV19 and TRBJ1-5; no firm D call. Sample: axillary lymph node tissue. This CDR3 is CASSRYPSYSNQPQHF. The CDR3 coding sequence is TGTGCCAGTAGTAGGTACCCCAGCTATAGCAATCAGCCCCAGCATTTT. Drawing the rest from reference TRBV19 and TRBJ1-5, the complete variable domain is DGGITQSPKYLFRKEGQNVTLSCEQNLNHDAMYWYRQDPGQGLRLIYYSQIVNDFQKGDIAEGYSVSREKKESFPLTVTSAQKNPTAFYLCASSRYPSYSNQPQHFGDGTRLSIL.